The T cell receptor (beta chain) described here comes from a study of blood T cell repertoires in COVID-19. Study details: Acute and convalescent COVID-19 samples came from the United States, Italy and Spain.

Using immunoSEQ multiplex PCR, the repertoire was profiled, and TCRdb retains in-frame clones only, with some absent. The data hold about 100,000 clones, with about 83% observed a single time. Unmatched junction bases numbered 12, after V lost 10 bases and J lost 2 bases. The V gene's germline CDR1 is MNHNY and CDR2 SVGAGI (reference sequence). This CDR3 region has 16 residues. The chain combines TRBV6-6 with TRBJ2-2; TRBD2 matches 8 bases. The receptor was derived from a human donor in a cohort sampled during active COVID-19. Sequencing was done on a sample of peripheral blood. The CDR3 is CAIKGGSGSNTGELFF. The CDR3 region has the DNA TGTGCCATCAAAGGGGGGAGCGGGAGCAACACCGGGGAGCTGTTTTTT.